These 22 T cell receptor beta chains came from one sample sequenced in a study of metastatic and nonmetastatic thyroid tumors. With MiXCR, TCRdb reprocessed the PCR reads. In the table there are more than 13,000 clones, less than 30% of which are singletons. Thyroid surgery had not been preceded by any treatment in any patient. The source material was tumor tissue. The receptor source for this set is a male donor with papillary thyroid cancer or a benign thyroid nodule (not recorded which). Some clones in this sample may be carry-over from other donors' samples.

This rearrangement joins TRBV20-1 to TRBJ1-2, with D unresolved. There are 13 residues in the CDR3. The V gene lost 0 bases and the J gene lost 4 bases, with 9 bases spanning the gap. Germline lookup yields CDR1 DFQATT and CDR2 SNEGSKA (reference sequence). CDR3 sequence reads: CSARDQGGYGYTF. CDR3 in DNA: TGCAGTGCTAGAGATCAAGGTGGCTATGGCTACACCTTC.

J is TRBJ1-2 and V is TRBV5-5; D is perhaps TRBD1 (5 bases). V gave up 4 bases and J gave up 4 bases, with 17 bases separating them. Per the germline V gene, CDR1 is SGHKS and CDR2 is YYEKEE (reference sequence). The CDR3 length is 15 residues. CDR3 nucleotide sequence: TGTGCCAGCAGCCCGGCAGGGTGGGGGGGCTATGGCTACACCTTC. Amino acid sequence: CASSPAGWGGYGYTF.

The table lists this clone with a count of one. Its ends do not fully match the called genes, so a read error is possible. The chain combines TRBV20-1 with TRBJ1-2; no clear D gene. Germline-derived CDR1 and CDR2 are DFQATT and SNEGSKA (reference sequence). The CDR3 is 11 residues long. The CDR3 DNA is TGCAGTGCTAGAGAAGAGGGTGGCTACACCTTT. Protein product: CSAREEGGYTF.

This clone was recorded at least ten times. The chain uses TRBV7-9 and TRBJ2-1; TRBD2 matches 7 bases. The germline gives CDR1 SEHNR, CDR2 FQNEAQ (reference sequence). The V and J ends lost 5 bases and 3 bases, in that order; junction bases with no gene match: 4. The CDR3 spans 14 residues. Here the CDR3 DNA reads TGTGCCAGCAGCCGCTCTAGCGGCTACAATGAGCAGTTCTTC. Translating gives CASSRSSGYNEQFF. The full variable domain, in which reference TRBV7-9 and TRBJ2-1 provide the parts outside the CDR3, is DTGVSQNPRHKITKRGQNVTFRCDPISEHNRLYWYRQTLGQGPEFLTYFQNEAQLEKSRLLSDRFSAERPKGSFSTLEIQRTEQGDSAMYLCASSRSSGYNEQFFGPGTRLTVL.

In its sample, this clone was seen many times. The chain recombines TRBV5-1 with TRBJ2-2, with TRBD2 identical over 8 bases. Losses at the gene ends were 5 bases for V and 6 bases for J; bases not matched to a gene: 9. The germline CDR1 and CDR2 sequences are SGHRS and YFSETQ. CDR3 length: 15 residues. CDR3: CASRGVSGTSGELFF. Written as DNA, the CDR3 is TGCGCCAGCAGAGGGGTTAGCGGGACGTCCGGGGAGCTGTTTTTT.

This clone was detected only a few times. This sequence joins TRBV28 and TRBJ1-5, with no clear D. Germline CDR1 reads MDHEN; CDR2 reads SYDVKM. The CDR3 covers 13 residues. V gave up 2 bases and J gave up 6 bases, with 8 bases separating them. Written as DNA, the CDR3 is TGTGCCAGCAGTTTAGGTCTGAGTCAGCCCCAGCATTTT. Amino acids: CASSLGLSQPQHF.

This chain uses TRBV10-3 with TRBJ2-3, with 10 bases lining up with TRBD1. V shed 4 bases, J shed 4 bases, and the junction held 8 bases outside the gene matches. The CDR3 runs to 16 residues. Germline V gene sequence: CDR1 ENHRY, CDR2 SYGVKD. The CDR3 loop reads CAISVGDRGSADTQYF. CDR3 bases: TGTGCCATCAGTGTAGGGGACAGGGGTTCCGCAGATACGCAGTATTTT.

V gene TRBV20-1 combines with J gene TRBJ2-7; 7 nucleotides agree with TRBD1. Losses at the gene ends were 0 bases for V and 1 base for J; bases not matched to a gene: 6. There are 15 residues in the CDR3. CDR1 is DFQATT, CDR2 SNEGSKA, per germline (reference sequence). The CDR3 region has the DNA TGCAGTGCTAGAGATCAGGGGGTGTCGTCCTACGAGCAGTACTTC. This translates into CSARDQGVSSYEQYF.

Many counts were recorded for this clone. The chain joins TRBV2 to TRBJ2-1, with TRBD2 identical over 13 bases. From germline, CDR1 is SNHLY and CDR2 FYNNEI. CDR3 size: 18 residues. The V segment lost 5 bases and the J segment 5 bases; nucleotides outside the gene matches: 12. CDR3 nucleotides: TGTGCCAGCAGTCGGAGGACTAGCGGGAGCGGCGGCGACAATGAGCAGTTCTTC. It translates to CASSRRTSGSGGDNEQFF.

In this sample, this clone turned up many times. CDR3 sequence (DNA): TGTGCCAGCATCTCCAGGGAGATTACCTACGAGCAGTACTTC. Residues: CASISREITYEQYF. The chain is built from TRBV3-1 and TRBJ2-7, with D perhaps assigned TRBD1 or TRBD2 (5 bases each). This CDR3 is built from 14 residues. Germline loops: CDR1 LGHDT, CDR2 YNNKEL (reference sequence). The V end lost 7 bases, the J end lost 2 bases, and 15 bases lay between the germline ends.

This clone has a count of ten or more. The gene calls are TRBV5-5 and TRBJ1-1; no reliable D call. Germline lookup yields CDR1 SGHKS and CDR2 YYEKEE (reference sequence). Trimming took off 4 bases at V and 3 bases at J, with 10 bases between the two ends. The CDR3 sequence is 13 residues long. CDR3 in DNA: TGTGCCAGCAGCCCTGGGCCCCACACTGAAGCTTTCTTT. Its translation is CASSPGPHTEAFF.

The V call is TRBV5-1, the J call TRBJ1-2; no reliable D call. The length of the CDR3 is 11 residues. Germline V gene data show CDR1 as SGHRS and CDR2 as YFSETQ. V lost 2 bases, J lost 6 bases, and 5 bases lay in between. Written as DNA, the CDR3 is TGCGCCAGCAGCTTAGGGCATGGCTACACCTTC. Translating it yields CASSLGHGYTF.

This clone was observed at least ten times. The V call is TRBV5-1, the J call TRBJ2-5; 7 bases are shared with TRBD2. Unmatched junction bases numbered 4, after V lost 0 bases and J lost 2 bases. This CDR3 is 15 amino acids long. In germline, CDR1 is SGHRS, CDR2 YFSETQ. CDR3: CASSLGSSGQETQYF. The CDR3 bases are TGCGCCAGCAGCTTGGGCTCTAGCGGACAAGAGACCCAGTACTTC.

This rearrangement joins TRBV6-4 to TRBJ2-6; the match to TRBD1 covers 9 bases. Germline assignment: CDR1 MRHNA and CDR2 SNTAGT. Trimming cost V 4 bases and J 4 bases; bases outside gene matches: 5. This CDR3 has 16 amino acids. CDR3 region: CASSVGQGTGANVLTF. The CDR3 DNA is TGTGCCAGCAGTGTTGGACAGGGGACCGGGGCCAACGTCCTGACTTTC.

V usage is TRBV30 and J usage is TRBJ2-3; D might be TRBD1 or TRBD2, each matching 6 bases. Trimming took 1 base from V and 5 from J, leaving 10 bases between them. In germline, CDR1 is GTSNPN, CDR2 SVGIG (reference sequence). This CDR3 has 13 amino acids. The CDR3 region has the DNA TGTGCCTGGAGTGCGGGGGCAGGAGATACGCAGTATTTT. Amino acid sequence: CAWSAGAGDTQYF.

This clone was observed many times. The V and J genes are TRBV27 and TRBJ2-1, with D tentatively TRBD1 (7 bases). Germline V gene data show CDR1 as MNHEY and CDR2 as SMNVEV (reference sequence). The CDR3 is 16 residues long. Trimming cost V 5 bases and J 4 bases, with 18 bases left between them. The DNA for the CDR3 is TGTGCCAGCAGTACCCAAGGAGGGGGCGCTTACAATGAGCAGTTCTTC. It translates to CASSTQGGGAYNEQFF.

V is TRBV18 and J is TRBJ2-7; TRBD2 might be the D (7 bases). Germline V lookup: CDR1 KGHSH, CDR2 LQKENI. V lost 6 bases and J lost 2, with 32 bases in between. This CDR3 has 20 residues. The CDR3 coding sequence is TGTGCCAGCTCCCTCAAACGGGGGTCGGGACAAGCGGGACCTACCTACGAGCAGTACTTC. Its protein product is CASSLKRGSGQAGPTYEQYF.

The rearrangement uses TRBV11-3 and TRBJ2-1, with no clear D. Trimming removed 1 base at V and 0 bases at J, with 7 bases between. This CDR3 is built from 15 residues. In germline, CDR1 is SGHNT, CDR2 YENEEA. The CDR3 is CASSLGTYSYNEQFF. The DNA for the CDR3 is TGTGCCAGCAGCTTAGGCACTTACTCCTACAATGAGCAGTTCTTC.

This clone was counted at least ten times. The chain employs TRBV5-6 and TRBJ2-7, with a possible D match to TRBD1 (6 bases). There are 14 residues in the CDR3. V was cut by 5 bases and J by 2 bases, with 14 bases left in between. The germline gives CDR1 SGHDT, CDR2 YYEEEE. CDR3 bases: TGTGCCAGCAGTAGACGACAGGTGACCTACGAGCAGTACTTC. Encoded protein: CASSRRQVTYEQYF.

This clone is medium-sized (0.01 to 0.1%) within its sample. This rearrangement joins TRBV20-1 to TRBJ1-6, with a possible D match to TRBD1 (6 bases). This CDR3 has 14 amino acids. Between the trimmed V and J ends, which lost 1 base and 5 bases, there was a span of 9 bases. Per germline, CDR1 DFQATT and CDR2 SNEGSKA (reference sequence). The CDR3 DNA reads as TGCAGTGCTAGAGGGGGACAAAATAATTCACCCCTCCACTTT. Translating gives CSARGGQNNSPLHF.

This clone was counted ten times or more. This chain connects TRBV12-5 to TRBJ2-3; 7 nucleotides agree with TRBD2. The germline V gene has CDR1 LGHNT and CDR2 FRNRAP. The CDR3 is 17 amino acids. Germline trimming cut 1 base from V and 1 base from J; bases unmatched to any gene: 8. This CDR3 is CASGLEGGGSGTDTQYF. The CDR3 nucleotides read TGTGCTAGTGGTTTGGAAGGTGGCGGGAGCGGCACAGATACGCAGTATTTT.

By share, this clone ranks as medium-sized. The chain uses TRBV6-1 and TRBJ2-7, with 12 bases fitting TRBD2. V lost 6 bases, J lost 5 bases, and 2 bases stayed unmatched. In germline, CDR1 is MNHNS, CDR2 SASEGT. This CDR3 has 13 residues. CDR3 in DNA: TGTGCCAGCAGCGGACTAGCGGGAAACGAGCAGTACTTC. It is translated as CASSGLAGNEQYF.